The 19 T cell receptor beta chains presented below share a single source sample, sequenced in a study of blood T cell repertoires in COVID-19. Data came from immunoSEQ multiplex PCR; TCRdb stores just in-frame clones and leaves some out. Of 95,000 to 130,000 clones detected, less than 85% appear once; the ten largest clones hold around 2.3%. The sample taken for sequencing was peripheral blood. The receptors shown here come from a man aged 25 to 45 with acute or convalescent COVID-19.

In DNA, the CDR3 is TGTGCCAGCTCCGAGGATACAATGTCCCTTGGGCAGTTCTTC. Protein sequence: CASSEDTMSLGQFF. This chain uses TRBV5-4 with TRBJ2-1; D call uncertain. Trimming took off 7 bases at V and 12 bases at J, with 23 bases between the two ends. The CDR3 runs 14 residues. CDR1 and CDR2 from the germline V gene are SGHNT and YYREEE (reference sequence).

CDR3 sequence: CASSRDRGFTETQYF. CDR3 nucleotides: TGTGCCAGCAGCCGGGACAGGGGTTTTACGGAGACCCAGTACTTC. The chain recombines TRBV7-2 with TRBJ2-5, with 10 bases identical to TRBD1. The V gene end was trimmed by 5 bases and the J gene end by 5 bases; junction bases not matched to a gene: 8. This CDR3 has 15 amino acids. Germline CDR1 reads SGHTA; CDR2 reads FQGNSA.

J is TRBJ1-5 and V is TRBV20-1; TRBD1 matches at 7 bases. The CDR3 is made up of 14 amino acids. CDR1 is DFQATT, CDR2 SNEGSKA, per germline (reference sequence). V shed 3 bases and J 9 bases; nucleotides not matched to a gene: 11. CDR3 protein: CSASNFRQGGPQHF. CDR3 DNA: TGCAGTGCTAGTAATTTCAGACAGGGAGGGCCCCAGCATTTT.

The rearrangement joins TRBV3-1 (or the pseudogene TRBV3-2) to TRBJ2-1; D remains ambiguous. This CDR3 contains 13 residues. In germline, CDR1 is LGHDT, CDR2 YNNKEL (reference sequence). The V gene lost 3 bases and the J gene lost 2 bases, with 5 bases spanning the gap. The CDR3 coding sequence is TGTGCCAGCAGCCAGATAGCCTACAATGAGCAGTTCTTC. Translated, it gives CASSQIAYNEQFF.

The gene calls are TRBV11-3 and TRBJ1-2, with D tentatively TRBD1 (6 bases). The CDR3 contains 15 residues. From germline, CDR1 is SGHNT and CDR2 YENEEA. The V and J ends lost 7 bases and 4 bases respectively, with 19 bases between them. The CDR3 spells CASNPIRGGGYGYTF. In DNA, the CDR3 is TGTGCCAGCAATCCGATCCGGGGAGGGGGCTATGGCTACACCTTC.

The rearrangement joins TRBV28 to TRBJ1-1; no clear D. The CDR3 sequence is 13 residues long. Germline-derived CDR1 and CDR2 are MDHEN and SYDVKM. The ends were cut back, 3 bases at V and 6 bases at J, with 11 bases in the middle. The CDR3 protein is CASSFGVEPEAFF. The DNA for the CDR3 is TGTGCCAGCAGTTTCGGGGTTGAACCTGAAGCTTTCTTT.

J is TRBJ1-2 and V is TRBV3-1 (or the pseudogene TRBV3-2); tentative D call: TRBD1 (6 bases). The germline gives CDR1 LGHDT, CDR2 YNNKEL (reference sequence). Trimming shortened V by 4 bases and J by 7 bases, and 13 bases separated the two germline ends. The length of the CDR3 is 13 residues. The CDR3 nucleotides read TGTGCCAGCAGCCCTTTAGGGGGGGCTGGCTACACCTTC. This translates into CASSPLGGAGYTF.

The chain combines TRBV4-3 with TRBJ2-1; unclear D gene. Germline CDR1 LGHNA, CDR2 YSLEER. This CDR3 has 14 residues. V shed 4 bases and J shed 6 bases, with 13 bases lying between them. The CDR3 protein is CASSPPARSNEQFF. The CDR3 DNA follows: TGCGCCAGCAGCCCGCCGGCCCGGAGCAATGAGCAGTTCTTC.

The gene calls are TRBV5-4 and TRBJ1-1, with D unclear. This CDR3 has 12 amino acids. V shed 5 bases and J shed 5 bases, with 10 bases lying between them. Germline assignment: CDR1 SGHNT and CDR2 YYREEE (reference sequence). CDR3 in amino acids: CASRGGETEAFF. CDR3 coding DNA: TGTGCCAGCAGAGGCGGGGAAACTGAAGCTTTCTTT. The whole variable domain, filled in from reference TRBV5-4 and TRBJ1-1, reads ETGVTQSPTHLIKTRGQQVTLRCSSQSGHNTVSWYQQALGQGPQFIFQYYREEENGRGNFPPRFSGLQFPNYSSELNVNALELDDSALYLCASRGGETEAFFGQGTRLTVV.

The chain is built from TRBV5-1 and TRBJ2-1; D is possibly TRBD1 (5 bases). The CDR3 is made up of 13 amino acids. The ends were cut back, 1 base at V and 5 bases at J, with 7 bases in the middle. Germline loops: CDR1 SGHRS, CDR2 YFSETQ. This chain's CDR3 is CASSLIQDNEQFF. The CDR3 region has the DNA TGCGCCAGCAGCTTGATACAGGACAATGAGCAGTTCTTC.

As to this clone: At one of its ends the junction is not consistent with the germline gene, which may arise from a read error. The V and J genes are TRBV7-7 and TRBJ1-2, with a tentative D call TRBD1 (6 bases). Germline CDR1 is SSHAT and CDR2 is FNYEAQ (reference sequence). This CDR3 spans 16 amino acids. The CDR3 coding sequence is TGTGCTAGCAGCCCCCTGGGTGCAGGGGATCACTATGGCTACACCTTC. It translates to CASSPLGAGDHYGYTF.

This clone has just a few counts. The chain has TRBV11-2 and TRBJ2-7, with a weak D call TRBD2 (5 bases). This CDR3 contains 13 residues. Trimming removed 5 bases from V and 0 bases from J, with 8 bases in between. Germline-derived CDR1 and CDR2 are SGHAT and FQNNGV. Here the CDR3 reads CASSLGGSYEQYV. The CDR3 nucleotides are TGTGCCAGCAGCCTTGGAGGCTCCTACGAGCAGTACGTC.

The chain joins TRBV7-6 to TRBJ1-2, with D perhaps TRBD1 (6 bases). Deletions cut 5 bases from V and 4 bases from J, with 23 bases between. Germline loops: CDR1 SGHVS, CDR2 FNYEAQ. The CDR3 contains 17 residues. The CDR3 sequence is CASSLLSGDNYVYGYTF. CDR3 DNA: TGTGCCAGCAGCCTCCTTTCTGGGGACAACTACGTCTATGGCTACACCTTC.

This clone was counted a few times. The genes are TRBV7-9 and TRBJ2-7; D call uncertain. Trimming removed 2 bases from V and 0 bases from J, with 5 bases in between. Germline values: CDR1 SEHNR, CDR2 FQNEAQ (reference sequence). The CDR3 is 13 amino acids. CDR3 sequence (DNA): TGTGCCAGCAGCTTACTGTTCTCCTACGAGCAGTACTTC. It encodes CASSLLFSYEQYF. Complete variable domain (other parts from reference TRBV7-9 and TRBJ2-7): DTGVSQNPRHKITKRGQNVTFRCDPISEHNRLYWYRQTLGQGPEFLTYFQNEAQLEKSRLLSDRFSAERPKGSFSTLEIQRTEQGDSAMYLCASSLLFSYEQYFGPGTRLTVT.

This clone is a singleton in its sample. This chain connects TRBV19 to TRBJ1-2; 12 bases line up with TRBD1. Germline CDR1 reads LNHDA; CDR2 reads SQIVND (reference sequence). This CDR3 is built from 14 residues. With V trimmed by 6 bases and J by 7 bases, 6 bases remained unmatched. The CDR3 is CASRRDRGQFGYTF. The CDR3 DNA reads TGTGCCAGTAGAAGGGACAGGGGGCAGTTTGGCTACACCTTC.

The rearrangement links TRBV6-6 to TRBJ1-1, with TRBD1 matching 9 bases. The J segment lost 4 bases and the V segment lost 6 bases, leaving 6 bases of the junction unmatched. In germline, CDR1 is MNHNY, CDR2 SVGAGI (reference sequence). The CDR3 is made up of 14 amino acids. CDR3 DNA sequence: TGTGCCAGCAGGGACAGGGGCGGGGGCACTGAAGCTTTCTTT. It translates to CASRDRGGGTEAFF.

The CDR3 coding sequence is TGTGCCAGCAGCTTGGGAGTAGCGGGAGTCTCCTACAATGAGCAGTTCTTC. Protein sequence: CASSLGVAGVSYNEQFF. The J gene is TRBJ2-1, the V gene TRBV5-8, with 9 bases lining up with TRBD2. J gave up 0 bases and V 0 bases, and 4 bases lay outside the gene matches. The germline gives CDR1 SGHTS, CDR2 YDEGEE. The CDR3 is 17 amino acids.

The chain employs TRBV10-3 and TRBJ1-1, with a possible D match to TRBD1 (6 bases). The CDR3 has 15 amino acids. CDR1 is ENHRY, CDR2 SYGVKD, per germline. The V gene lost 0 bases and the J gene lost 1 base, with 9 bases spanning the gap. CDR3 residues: CAISESFRGNTEAFF. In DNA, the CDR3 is TGTGCCATCAGTGAGTCATTCAGGGGGAACACTGAAGCTTTCTTT.

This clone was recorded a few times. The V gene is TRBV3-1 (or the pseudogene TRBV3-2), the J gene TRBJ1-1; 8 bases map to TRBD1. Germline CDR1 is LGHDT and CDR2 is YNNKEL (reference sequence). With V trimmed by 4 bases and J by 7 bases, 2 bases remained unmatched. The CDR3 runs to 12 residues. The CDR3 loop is CASSPGQGEAFF. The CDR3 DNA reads TGTGCCAGCAGCCCCGGACAGGGTGAAGCTTTCTTT.